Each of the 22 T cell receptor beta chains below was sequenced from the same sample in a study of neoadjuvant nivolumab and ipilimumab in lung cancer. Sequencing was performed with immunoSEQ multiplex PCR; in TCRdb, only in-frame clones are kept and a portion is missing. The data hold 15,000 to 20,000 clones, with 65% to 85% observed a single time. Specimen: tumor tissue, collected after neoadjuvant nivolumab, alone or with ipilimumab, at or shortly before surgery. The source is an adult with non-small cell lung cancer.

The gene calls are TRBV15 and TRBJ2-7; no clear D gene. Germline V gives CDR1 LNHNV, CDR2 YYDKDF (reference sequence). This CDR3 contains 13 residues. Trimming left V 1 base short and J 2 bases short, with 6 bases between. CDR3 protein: CATSRGTTYEQYF. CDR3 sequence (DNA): TGTGCCACCAGCAGAGGAACAACCTACGAGCAGTACTTC.

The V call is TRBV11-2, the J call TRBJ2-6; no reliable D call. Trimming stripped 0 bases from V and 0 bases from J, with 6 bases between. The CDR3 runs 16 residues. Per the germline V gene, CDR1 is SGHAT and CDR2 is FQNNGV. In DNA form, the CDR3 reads TGTGCCAGCAGCTTAGAGTTGCCCTCTGGGGCCAACGTCCTGACTTTC. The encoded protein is CASSLELPSGANVLTF. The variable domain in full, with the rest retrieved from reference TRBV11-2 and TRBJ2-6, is EAGVAQSPRYKIIEKRQSVAFWCNPISGHATLYWYQQILGQGPKLLIQFQNNGVVDDSQLPKDRFSAERLKGVDSTLKIQPAKLEDSAVYLCASSLELPSGANVLTFGAGSRLTVL.

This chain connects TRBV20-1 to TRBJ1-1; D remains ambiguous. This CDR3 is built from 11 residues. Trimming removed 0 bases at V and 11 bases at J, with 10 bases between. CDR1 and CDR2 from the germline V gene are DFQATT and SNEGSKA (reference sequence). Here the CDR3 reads CSARDSGWAFF. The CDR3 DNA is TGCAGTGCTAGAGATTCGGGGTGGGCTTTCTTT.

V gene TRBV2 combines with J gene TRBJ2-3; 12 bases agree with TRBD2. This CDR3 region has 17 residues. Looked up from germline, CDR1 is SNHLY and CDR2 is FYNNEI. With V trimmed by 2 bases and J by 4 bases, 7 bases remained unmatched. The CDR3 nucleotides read TGTGCCAGCAGTGAAACCCTGACTAGCGGGGGATCAGATACGCAGTATTTT. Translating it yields CASSETLTSGGSDTQYF.

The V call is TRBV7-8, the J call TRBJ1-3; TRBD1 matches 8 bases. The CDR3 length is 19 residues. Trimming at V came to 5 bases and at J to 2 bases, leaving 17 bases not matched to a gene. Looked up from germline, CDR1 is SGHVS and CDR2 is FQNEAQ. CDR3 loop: CASSPRRGRGPIAGNTIYF. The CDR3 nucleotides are TGTGCCAGCAGCCCGCGGCGAGGCAGGGGGCCCATCGCTGGAAACACCATATATTTT.

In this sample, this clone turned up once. As DNA, the CDR3 is TGTGCCAGTACTCTTTCGACAGCCGGTGCTGAAAAACTGTTTTTT. Its translation is CASTLSTAGAEKLFF. This chain links TRBV19 with TRBJ1-4, with a weak D call TRBD1 (5 bases). Trimming removed 7 bases at V and 7 bases at J, with 19 bases between. Looked up from germline, CDR1 is LNHDA and CDR2 is SQIVND (reference sequence). This CDR3 is built from 15 residues.

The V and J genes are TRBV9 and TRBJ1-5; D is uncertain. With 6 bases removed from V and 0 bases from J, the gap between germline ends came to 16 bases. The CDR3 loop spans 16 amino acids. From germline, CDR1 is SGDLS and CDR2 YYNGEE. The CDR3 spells CASTLSQQHSNQPQHF. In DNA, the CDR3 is TGTGCCAGCACCCTATCCCAGCAGCATAGCAATCAGCCCCAGCATTTT. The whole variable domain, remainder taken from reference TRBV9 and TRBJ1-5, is DSGVTQTPKHLITATGQRVTLRCSPRSGDLSVYWYQQSLDQGLQFLIQYYNGEERAKGNILERFSAQQFPDLHSELNLSSLELGDSALYFCASTLSQQHSNQPQHFGDGTRLSIL.

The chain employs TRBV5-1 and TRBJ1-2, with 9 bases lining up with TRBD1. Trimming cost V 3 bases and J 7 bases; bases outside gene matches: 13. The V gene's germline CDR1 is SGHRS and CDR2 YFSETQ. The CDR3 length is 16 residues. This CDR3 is CASSSEGQGWVGGYTF. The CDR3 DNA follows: TGCGCCAGCAGCTCGGAGGGACAGGGCTGGGTCGGTGGCTACACCTTC.

Here the CDR3 DNA reads TGTGCCAGCAGTGAACAGAGGGCAACAGGGTTGGGGGAGACCCAGTACTTC. Translation gives CASSEQRATGLGETQYF. The chain links TRBV25-1 to TRBJ2-5; D is possibly TRBD1 (6 bases). The V end lost 2 bases, the J end lost 5 bases, and 21 bases lay between the germline ends. The CDR3 loop spans 17 amino acids. Germline assignment: CDR1 MGHDK and CDR2 SYGVNS.

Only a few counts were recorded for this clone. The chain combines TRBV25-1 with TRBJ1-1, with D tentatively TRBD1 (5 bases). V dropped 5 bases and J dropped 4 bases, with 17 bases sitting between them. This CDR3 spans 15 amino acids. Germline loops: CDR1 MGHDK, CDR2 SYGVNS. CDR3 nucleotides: TGTGCCAGCAGTCAGGGACCTCCGAGACCCACTGAAGCTTTCTTT. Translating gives CASSQGPPRPTEAFF.

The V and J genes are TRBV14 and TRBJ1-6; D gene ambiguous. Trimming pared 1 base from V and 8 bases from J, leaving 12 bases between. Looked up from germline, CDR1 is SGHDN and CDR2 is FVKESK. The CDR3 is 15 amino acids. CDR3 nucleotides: TGTGCCAGCAGCCAAGTGGGATTAACGCATTCACCCCTCCACTTT. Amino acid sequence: CASSQVGLTHSPLHF. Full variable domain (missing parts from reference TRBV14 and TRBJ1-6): EAGVTQFPSHSVIEKGQTVTLRCDPISGHDNLYWYRRVMGKEIKFLLHFVKESKQDESGMPNNRFLAERTGGTYSTLKVQPAELEDSGVYFCASSQVGLTHSPLHFGNGTRLTVT.

Here the CDR3 DNA reads TGTGCCAGCAGACAGACAGGGCGGTACGAGCAGTACTTC. Its protein is CASRQTGRYEQYF. This chain joins TRBV6-5 and TRBJ2-7, with TRBD1 matching 7 bases. V lost 6 bases and J lost 4; bases outside the gene matches: 6. CDR1 is MNHEY, CDR2 SVGAGI, per germline. CDR3 length: 13 residues.

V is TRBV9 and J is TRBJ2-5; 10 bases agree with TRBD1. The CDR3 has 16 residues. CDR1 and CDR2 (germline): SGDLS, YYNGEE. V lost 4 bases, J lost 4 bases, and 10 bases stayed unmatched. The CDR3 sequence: CASSPPGTGDRETQYF. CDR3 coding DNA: TGTGCCAGCAGCCCCCCCGGGACAGGGGATCGAGAGACCCAGTACTTC.

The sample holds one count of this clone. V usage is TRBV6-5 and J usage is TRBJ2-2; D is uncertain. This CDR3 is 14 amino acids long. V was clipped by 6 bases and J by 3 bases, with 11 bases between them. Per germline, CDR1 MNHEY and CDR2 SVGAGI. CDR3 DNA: TGTGCCAGCAGATCCGAATCGGACACCGGGGAGCTGTTTTTT. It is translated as CASRSESDTGELFF.

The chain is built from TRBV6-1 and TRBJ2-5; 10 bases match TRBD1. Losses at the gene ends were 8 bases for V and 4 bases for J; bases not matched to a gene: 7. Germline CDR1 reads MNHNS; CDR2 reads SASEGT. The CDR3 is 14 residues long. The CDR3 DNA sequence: TGTGCCAGCGGGAGGACAGGGGGTACAGAGACCCAGTACTTC. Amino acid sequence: CASGRTGGTETQYF.

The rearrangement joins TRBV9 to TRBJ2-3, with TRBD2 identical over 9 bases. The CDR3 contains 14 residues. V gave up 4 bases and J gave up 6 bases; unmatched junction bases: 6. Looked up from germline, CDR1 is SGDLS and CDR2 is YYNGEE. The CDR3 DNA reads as TGTGCCAGCAGCACAAGCGGGGGGTTGGATACGCAGTATTTT. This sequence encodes CASSTSGGLDTQYF. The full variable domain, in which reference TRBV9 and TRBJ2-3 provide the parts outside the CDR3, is DSGVTQTPKHLITATGQRVTLRCSPRSGDLSVYWYQQSLDQGLQFLIQYYNGEERAKGNILERFSAQQFPDLHSELNLSSLELGDSALYFCASSTSGGLDTQYFGPGTRLTVL.

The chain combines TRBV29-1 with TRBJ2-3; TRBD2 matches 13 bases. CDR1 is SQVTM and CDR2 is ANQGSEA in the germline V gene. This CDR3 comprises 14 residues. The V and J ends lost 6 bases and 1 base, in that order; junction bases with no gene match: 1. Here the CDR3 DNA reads TGCAGCGTAGGGACTAGCGGGGGCACAGATACGCAGTATTTT. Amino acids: CSVGTSGGTDTQYF.

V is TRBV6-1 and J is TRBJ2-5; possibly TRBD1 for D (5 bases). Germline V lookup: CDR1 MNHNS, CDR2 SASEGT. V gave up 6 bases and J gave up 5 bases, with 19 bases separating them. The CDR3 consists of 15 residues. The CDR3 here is CASRSPDNPRETQYF. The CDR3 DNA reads TGTGCCAGCAGATCCCCGGACAATCCACGGGAGACCCAGTACTTC.

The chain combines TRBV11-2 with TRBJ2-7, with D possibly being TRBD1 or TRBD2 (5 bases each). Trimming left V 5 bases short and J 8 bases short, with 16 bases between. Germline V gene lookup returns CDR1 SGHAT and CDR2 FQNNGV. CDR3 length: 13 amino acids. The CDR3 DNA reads TGTGCCAGCAGCACGCTCCGGGACCCACAGCAGTACTTC. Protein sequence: CASSTLRDPQQYF.

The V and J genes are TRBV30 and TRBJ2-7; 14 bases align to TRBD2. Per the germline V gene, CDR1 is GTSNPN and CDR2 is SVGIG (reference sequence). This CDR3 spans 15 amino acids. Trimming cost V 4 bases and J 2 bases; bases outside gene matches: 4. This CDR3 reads CAWNVGLAGAYEQYF. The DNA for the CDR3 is TGTGCCTGGAACGTGGGACTAGCGGGGGCCTACGAGCAGTACTTC.

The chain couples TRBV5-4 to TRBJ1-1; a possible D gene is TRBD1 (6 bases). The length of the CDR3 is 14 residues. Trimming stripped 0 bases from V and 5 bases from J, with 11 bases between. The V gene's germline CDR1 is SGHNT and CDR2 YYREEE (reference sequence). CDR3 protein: CASSLGGQGTEAFF. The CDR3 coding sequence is TGTGCCAGCAGCTTGGGGGGGCAGGGGACTGAAGCTTTCTTT.

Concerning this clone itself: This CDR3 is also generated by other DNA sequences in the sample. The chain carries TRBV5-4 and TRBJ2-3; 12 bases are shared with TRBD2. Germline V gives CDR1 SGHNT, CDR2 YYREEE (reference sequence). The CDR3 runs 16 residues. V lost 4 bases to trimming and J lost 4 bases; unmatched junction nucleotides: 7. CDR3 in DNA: TGTGCCAGCAGCCCACGGACTAGCGGGGTTTCAGATACGCAGTATTTT. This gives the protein CASSPRTSGVSDTQYF. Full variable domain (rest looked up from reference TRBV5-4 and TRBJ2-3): ETGVTQSPTHLIKTRGQQVTLRCSSQSGHNTVSWYQQALGQGPQFIFQYYREEENGRGNFPPRFSGLQFPNYSSELNVNALELDDSALYLCASSPRTSGVSDTQYFGPGTRLTVL.